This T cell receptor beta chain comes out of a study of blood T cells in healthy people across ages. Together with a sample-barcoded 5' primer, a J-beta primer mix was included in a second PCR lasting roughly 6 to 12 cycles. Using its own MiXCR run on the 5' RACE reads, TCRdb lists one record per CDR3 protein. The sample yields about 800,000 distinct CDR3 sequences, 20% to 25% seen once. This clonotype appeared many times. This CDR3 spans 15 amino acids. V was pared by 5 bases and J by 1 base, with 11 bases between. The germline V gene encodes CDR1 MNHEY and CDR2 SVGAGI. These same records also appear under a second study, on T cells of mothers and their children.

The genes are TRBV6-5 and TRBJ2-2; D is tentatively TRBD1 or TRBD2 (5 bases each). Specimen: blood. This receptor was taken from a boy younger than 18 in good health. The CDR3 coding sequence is TGTGCCAGCAGTGCCGGGACGGAGAACACCGGGGAGCTGTTTTTT. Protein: CASSAGTENTGELFF.